This is a list of T cell receptor beta chains from one sample in a study of OX40 agonist ivuxolimab in advanced cancers. Using immunoSEQ multiplex PCR, the repertoire was profiled, and TCRdb retains in-frame clones only, with some absent. This sample has roughly 34,000 clones, with more than 80% found just once. This specimen consisted of CD4+ or CD8+ T cells sorted from blood, obtained in a trial of the OX40 agonist ivuxolimab. The source is an adult with an advanced solid tumor such as melanoma, head and neck, liver or kidney cancer. Each CDR3 is given with its conserved first and last residue. Size is stated for part of the rows, as once, few or many counts, or as a class when the clone is expanded.

J gene: TRBJ1-1; V gene: TRBV28; clone size: .; CDR3 protein: CASSLYRSNTEAFF
J gene: TRBJ1-1; V gene: TRBV13; clone size: .; CDR3 protein: CASSLGGRKNTEAFF
J gene: TRBJ2-3; V gene: TRBV7-9; clone size: .; CDR3 protein: CASSPGLASTDTQYF
J gene: TRBJ2-7; V gene: TRBV28; clone size: .; CDR3 protein: CASRKGAYEQYF
J gene: TRBJ1-1; V gene: TRBV28; clone size: .; CDR3 protein: CASRAQGTEAFF
J gene: TRBJ1-1; V gene: TRBV28; clone size: once; CDR3 protein: CASSSTRGGEDTEAFF
J gene: TRBJ1-1; V gene: TRBV2; clone size: .; CDR3 protein: CASSEDGTGNTEAFF
J gene: TRBJ1-4; V gene: TRBV7-2; clone size: few; CDR3 protein: CASSLLGQGPNEKLFF
J gene: TRBJ2-3; V gene: TRBV29-1; clone size: medium-sized; CDR3 protein: CSIGQAALGTDTQYF
J gene: TRBJ2-7; V gene: TRBV13; clone size: .; CDR3 protein: CASSPSGVPYEQYF
J gene: TRBJ2-1; V gene: TRBV19; clone size: .; CDR3 protein: CASSGDTRVWQFF
J gene: .; V gene: TRBV25-1; clone size: .; CDR3 protein: CASSVDRAEQYF
J gene: TRBJ1-5; V gene: TRBV5-1; clone size: .; CDR3 protein: CASSLGQGPHQPQHF
J gene: TRBJ2-4; V gene: TRBV29-1; clone size: .; CDR3 protein: CSAYGGGVKNIQYF
J gene: TRBJ2-2; V gene: TRBV28; clone size: .; CDR3 protein: CASSSPGRGNTGELFF
J gene: TRBJ2-3; V gene: TRBV5-4; clone size: .; CDR3 protein: CASSPGLAGEDTQYF
J gene: TRBJ2-3; V gene: TRBV7-3; clone size: few; CDR3 protein: CASSLMGRGSGGGDTQYF
J gene: TRBJ1-5; V gene: TRBV6-1; clone size: .; CDR3 protein: CASREGSYSNQPQHF
J gene: TRBJ2-1; V gene: TRBV7-3; clone size: few; CDR3 protein: CASSSAASSYNEQFF
J gene: TRBJ1-3; V gene: TRBV11-2; clone size: few; CDR3 protein: CASSLDFGSFSGNTIYF
J gene: TRBJ2-3; V gene: TRBV7-3; clone size: once; CDR3 protein: CASSHRDRTKTDTDTQYF
J gene: TRBJ2-2; V gene: TRBV27; clone size: .; CDR3 protein: CASSFAGLGELFF
J gene: TRBJ2-5; V gene: TRBV6-7; clone size: .; CDR3 protein: CASSCPQWTKETQYF
J gene: TRBJ2-5; V gene: TRBV7-8; clone size: .; CDR3 protein: CASSLVGGGQETQYF
J gene: TRBJ2-6; V gene: TRBV11-2; clone size: .; CDR3 protein: CASSSDRGQGANVLTF